These 9 T cell receptor beta chains were sequenced from one sample in a study of T cells in Graves' hyperthyroidism and ophthalmopathy (dated by TCRdb to between 2017 and 2020). Library method: multiplex PCR. Sequencer: Illumina HiSeq 2000. The TCR beta CDR3 regions were amplified from the RNA transcripts. For the first round of RT-PCR on the TCR CDR3, the HTBI primer set was used together with the Qiagen OneStep RT-PCR kit. The public reads were reanalyzed by TCRdb: fastp trimming at Q25, MiXCR alignment, in-frame beta chains only. Identical CDR3 protein sequences are pooled into one entry, listed with their most common genes and DNA. Across this sample there are 350,000 to 500,000 distinct CDR3 sequences, with roughly 15% seen only once. The ten biggest clones cover around 5.3% of the sample. Sequencing input: blood. These receptors were collected from a young woman with Graves' hyperthyroidism.

This clonotype was counted ten times or more. The J gene is TRBJ2-7, the V gene TRBV3-2. TRBV3-2 corresponds to a pseudogene. CDR3 length: 14 residues. As DNA, the CDR3 is TGTGCCAGCAGCCAAGTTTGGGTTGACTACGAGCAGTACTTC. As protein: CASSQVWVDYEQYF.

This clonotype occurred a few times. The chain carries TRBV12-3 or TRBV12-4 and TRBJ1-2, with D tentatively TRBD1 (6 bases). The CDR3 has 12 amino acids. V was clipped by 6 bases and J by 8 bases, with 13 bases between them. The CDR3 loop reads CASSHSTGGYTF. In DNA, the CDR3 is TGTGCCAGCAGCCATTCGACAGGCGGCTACACCTTC.

This clonotype was detected a few times. The chain has TRBV12-3 or TRBV12-4 and TRBJ1-5, with unresolved D. This CDR3 is built from 15 residues. V was trimmed by 2 bases and J by 5 bases, leaving 13 bases between them. DNA of the CDR3: TGTGCCAGCAGTTTATCTCAGGCAGAACATCAGCCCCAGCATTTT. Its translation: CASSLSQAEHQPQHF.

The sample holds a few counts of this clonotype. The rearrangement links TRBV19 to TRBJ2-2; the match to TRBD1 covers 7 bases. Germline values: CDR1 LNHDA, CDR2 SQIVND (reference sequence). With 4 bases clipped from V and 4 bases from J, the junction kept 6 bases outside the gene matches. CDR3 length: 15 residues. The CDR3 sequence: CASSTGQGVTGELFF. CDR3 DNA: TGTGCCAGTAGTACAGGCCAGGGGGTCACCGGGGAGCTGTTTTTT.

This clonotype was seen many times. The rearrangement uses TRBV28 and TRBJ1-5; D unresolved. The germline V gene has CDR1 MDHEN and CDR2 SYDVKM. Trimming stripped 2 bases from V and 0 bases from J, with 8 bases between. This CDR3 has 15 residues. As DNA, the CDR3 is TGTGCCAGCAGTTTAAGCCTTTATAGCAATCAGCCCCAGCATTTT. This encodes CASSLSLYSNQPQHF.

The chain recombines TRBV4-2 with TRBJ2-1; D gene ambiguous. CDR3 length: 14 amino acids. Looked up from germline, CDR1 is LGHNA and CDR2 is YNFKEQ. V was shortened by 0 bases and J by 6 bases, with 9 bases between the two germline ends. CDR3 loop: CASSQDEVINEQFF. The CDR3 coding sequence is TGTGCCAGCAGCCAAGATGAAGTAATCAATGAGCAGTTCTTC.

The chain couples TRBV20-1 to TRBJ1-4; a weak D match, TRBD1 (6 bases). The CDR3 runs 16 residues. Germline lookup yields CDR1 DFQATT and CDR2 SNEGSKA (reference sequence). V was shortened by 3 bases and J by 5 bases, with 19 bases between the two germline ends. Here the CDR3 reads CSARDLRQDLNEKLFF. The CDR3 bases are TGCAGTGCTAGGGATCTTAGACAGGACTTAAATGAAAAACTGTTTTTT.

Details on this clonotype: A much larger clone lies a single base off, so this may be a read error. The chain recombines TRBV12-3 or TRBV12-4 with TRBJ2-7, with 11 bases identical to TRBD2. The CDR3 consists of 14 residues. With 7 bases clipped from V and 2 bases from J, the junction kept 4 bases outside the gene matches. The CDR3 DNA follows: TGTGCCAGCACCGTAGCGGGAGGGCCCTACGAGCAGTACTTC. Translating it yields CASTVAGGPYEQYF.

The rearrangement links TRBV5-1 to TRBJ1-1; D remains ambiguous. The CDR3 is 12 amino acids. CDR1 and CDR2 from the germline V gene are SGHRS and YFSETQ. V lost 4 bases and J lost 7, with 11 bases in between. CDR3 loop: CASSRPGFEAFF. The CDR3 region has the DNA TGCGCCAGCAGCCGACCGGGCTTTGAAGCTTTCTTT. Together with reference TRBV5-1 and TRBJ1-1, the CDR3 gives the full variable domain: KAGVTQTPRYLIKTRGQQVTLSCSPISGHRSVSWYQQTPGQGLQFLFEYFSETQRNKGNFPGRFSGRQFSNSRSEMNVSTLELGDSALYLCASSRPGFEAFFGQGTRLTVV.